Below are 25 T cell receptor beta chains sequenced from a single sample in a study of blood T cell repertoires in COVID-19. Sequencing was performed with immunoSEQ multiplex PCR; in TCRdb, only in-frame clones are kept and a portion is missing. The table records approximately 210,000 clones, 80% to 90% of them present only once. The specimen was peripheral blood. The receptors derive from a man in his fifties or sixties with active or convalescent COVID-19.

V is TRBV7-7 and J is TRBJ1-1; D perhaps matches TRBD1 (5 bases). Germline CDR1 is SSHAT and CDR2 is FNYEAQ (reference sequence). The CDR3 spans 13 residues. In nucleotides, the CDR3 is TGTGCTCTGGGGGGTGGGCTGAACACTGAAGCTTTCTTT. Translated, it gives CALGGGLNTEAFF.

This chain links TRBV7-8 with TRBJ1-1; D uncertain. This CDR3 spans 12 amino acids. The germline V gene encodes CDR1 SGHVS and CDR2 FQNEAQ. Between the trimmed V and J ends, which lost 5 bases and 8 bases, there was a span of 12 bases. The CDR3 sequence: CASSPINREAFF. CDR3 DNA: TGTGCCAGCAGCCCCATCAACCGGGAAGCTTTCTTT. Combining the CDR3 with reference TRBV7-8 and TRBJ1-1 gives the whole variable domain GAGVSQSPRYKVAKRGQDVALRCDPISGHVSLFWYQQALGQGPEFLTYFQNEAQLDKSGLPSDRFFAERPEGSVSTLKIQRTQQEDSAVYLCASSPINREAFFGQGTRLTVV.

This chain uses TRBV10-3 with TRBJ2-3; TRBD2 aligns across 12 bases. CDR3 size: 17 residues. J was trimmed by 1 base and V by 0 bases; bases with no gene match: 2. In germline, CDR1 is ENHRY, CDR2 SYGVKD. The DNA of the CDR3 is TGTGCCATCAGTGAGTCGCGGACTAGCGGGGGCACAGATACGCAGTATTTT. This gives the protein CAISESRTSGGTDTQYF.

V usage is TRBV11-2 and J usage is TRBJ1-4; 8 nucleotides align to TRBD1. Germline V lookup: CDR1 SGHAT, CDR2 FQNNGV. V dropped 5 bases and J dropped 6; count of bases not matched to a gene: 5. This CDR3 is 14 amino acids long. Here the CDR3 reads CASSPDRVYEKLFF. The CDR3 coding sequence is TGTGCCAGCAGCCCGGACAGGGTTTATGAAAAACTGTTTTTT.

This chain connects TRBV18 to TRBJ2-7; possible D gene TRBD1, 6 bases. This CDR3 is built from 16 residues. CDR1 and CDR2 (germline): KGHSH, LQKENI. Trimming removed 3 bases from V and 0 bases from J, with 15 bases in between. DNA of the CDR3: TGTGCCAGCTCACCCAGGGGCCCAATGAGCTCCTACGAGCAGTACTTC. It yields the protein CASSPRGPMSSYEQYF.

The V gene is TRBV30, the J gene TRBJ1-2, with D possibly matching TRBD1 (6 bases). V was pared by 0 bases and J by 6 bases, with 14 bases between. The CDR3 is made up of 14 amino acids. Germline loops: CDR1 GTSNPN, CDR2 SVGIG (reference sequence). The CDR3 region has the DNA TGTGCCTGGAGTGTACGCAGGGGTCGGGATGGCTACACCTTC. Protein: CAWSVRRGRDGYTF.

This chain joins TRBV19 and TRBJ2-2; TRBD2 is a possible D gene (5 bases). The length of the CDR3 is 13 residues. In germline, CDR1 is LNHDA, CDR2 SQIVND (reference sequence). The germline V and J ends were trimmed by 6 bases and 5 bases, with 10 bases remaining between them. CDR3 DNA sequence: TGTGCCAGTAGAGTCCCGGGGACCGGGGAGCTGTTTTTT. It yields the protein CASRVPGTGELFF.

The chain joins TRBV5-1 to TRBJ2-5; TRBD1 is a possible D gene (5 bases). V lost 5 bases, J lost 3 bases, and 14 bases lay in between. The CDR3 totals 14 residues. The germline CDR1 and CDR2 sequences are SGHRS and YFSETQ. CDR3 coding DNA: TGCGCCAGCAGTTGGTCAGGGTCGGAAGAGACCCAGTACTTC. Its translation is CASSWSGSEETQYF.

The rearrangement links TRBV6-5 to TRBJ1-2; no reliable D call. V was pared by 6 bases and J by 6 bases, with 14 bases between. The germline gives CDR1 MNHEY, CDR2 SVGAGI. There are 13 residues in the CDR3. CDR3 region: CASRPKREDGYTF. The CDR3 nucleotides read TGTGCCAGCAGACCTAAGAGGGAGGATGGCTACACCTTC.

V is TRBV30 and J is TRBJ2-7; D remains unclear. This CDR3 has 11 residues. V was cut by 0 bases and J by 4 bases, with 4 bases left in between. Per the germline V gene, CDR1 is GTSNPN and CDR2 is SVGIG (reference sequence). CDR3 DNA sequence: TGTGCCTGGAGTGTTCGGTACGAGCAGTACTTC. This codes for CAWSVRYEQYF.

The rearrangement uses TRBV7-2 and TRBJ1-2, with 8 nucleotides matching TRBD1. The CDR3 has 15 amino acids. Per the germline V gene, CDR1 is SGHTA and CDR2 is FQGNSA. The ends lost 5 bases at V and 7 bases at J; junction bases unmatched: 12. Here the CDR3 reads CASSTLGGRGLGYTF. CDR3 coding DNA: TGTGCCAGCAGCACCCTAGGGGGCAGGGGGCTTGGCTACACCTTC.

This clone was detected once. V gene TRBV28 combines with J gene TRBJ2-7; D call uncertain. Between the trimmed V and J ends, which lost 1 base and 7 bases, there was a span of 8 bases. The germline V gene encodes CDR1 MDHEN and CDR2 SYDVKM. This CDR3 comprises 12 residues. CDR3 loop: CASSLLEREQYF. The CDR3 DNA is TGTGCCAGCAGTTTATTAGAAAGAGAGCAGTACTTC.

The table lists this clone with a count of one. V gene TRBV7-2 combines with J gene TRBJ2-7, with a tentative D call TRBD2 (6 bases). Germline V CDR1 and CDR2: SGHTA, FQGNSA. This CDR3 comprises 15 residues. Trimming took off 1 base at V and 1 base at J, with 11 bases between the two ends. The CDR3, as DNA: TGTGCCAGCAGCTTAGAGGGACTGAGTTCCTACGAGCAGTACTTC. Its translation: CASSLEGLSSYEQYF.

The V call is TRBV19, the J call TRBJ1-5; D remains ambiguous. CDR3 size: 16 residues. Trimming removed 3 bases from V and 2 bases from J, with 14 bases in between. In germline, CDR1 is LNHDA, CDR2 SQIVND (reference sequence). The CDR3, as DNA: TGTGCCAGTAGTATCCTCCTAGGCAGTGGCAATCAGCCCCAGCATTTT. Amino acids: CASSILLGSGNQPQHF.

The chain couples TRBV5-5 to TRBJ2-7, with 8 bases that match TRBD1. This CDR3 is built from 15 residues. CDR1 and CDR2 from the germline V gene are SGHKS and YYEKEE (reference sequence). Germline trimming cut 5 bases from V and 3 bases from J; bases unmatched to any gene: 10. CDR3 amino acids: CASRLDDRGFYEQYF. The CDR3 bases are TGTGCCAGCAGACTAGATGACAGGGGTTTCTACGAGCAGTACTTC.

This clone was detected only a few times. The chain carries TRBV6-1 and TRBJ1-3; D might be TRBD1 (5 bases). CDR1 is MNHNS, CDR2 SASEGT, per germline. The CDR3 spans 14 residues. Trimming removed 3 bases at V and 0 bases at J, with 6 bases between. CDR3 coding DNA: TGTGCCAGCAGTGAGACAGACTCTGGAAACACCATATATTTT. Translation gives CASSETDSGNTIYF.

The V call is TRBV5-4, the J call TRBJ2-4, with 9 positions matching TRBD1. Looked up from germline, CDR1 is SGHNT and CDR2 is YYREEE (reference sequence). With 0 bases clipped from V and 0 bases from J, the junction kept 7 bases outside the gene matches. This CDR3 has 18 amino acids. DNA for the CDR3: TGTGCCAGCAGCTTGGCTTCGTCGGGACAGGGAGCCAAAAACATTCAGTACTTC. Translated, it gives CASSLASSGQGAKNIQYF.

The rearrangement links TRBV29-1 to TRBJ1-1; D is unresolved. Germline assignment: CDR1 SQVTM and CDR2 ANQGSEA. Trimming removed 2 bases at V and 6 bases at J, with 10 bases between. CDR3 size: 12 residues. The CDR3, as DNA: TGCAGCGTTGAATCTTTTGAGTCTGAAGCTTTCTTT. It translates to CSVESFESEAFF. Supplemented by reference TRBV29-1 and TRBJ1-1, the full variable domain reads SAVISQKPSRDICQRGTSLTIQCQVDSQVTMMFWYRQQPGQSLTLIATANQGSEATYESGFVIDKFPISRPNLTFSTLTVSNMSPEDSSIYLCSVESFESEAFFGQGTRLTVV.

V gene TRBV6-5 combines with J gene TRBJ1-2, with 7 bases fitting TRBD1. Germline V gene data show CDR1 as MNHEY and CDR2 as SVGAGI. With V trimmed by 5 bases and J by 7 bases, 7 bases remained unmatched. The CDR3 is 13 residues long. The CDR3 loop reads CASSRGTDVGYTF. The CDR3 DNA sequence: TGTGCCAGCAGTCGCGGGACAGACGTTGGCTACACCTTC.

This clone is a singleton in its sample. The rearrangement joins TRBV5-1 to TRBJ2-1; TRBD2 matches 8 bases. Trimming took 3 bases from V and 9 from J; bases not matched to a gene: 11. This CDR3 spans 15 amino acids. Germline CDR1 SGHRS, CDR2 YFSETQ. Written as DNA, the CDR3 is TGCGCCAGCAGCTCACCTCAAGGACTAGCCGGTGAGCAGTTCTTC. Residues: CASSSPQGLAGEQFF. Complete variable domain (other parts from reference TRBV5-1 and TRBJ2-1): KAGVTQTPRYLIKTRGQQVTLSCSPISGHRSVSWYQQTPGQGLQFLFEYFSETQRNKGNFPGRFSGRQFSNSRSEMNVSTLELGDSALYLCASSSPQGLAGEQFFGPGTRLTVL.

This chain uses TRBV18 with TRBJ1-1; possible D gene TRBD1, 5 bases. Germline V lookup: CDR1 KGHSH, CDR2 LQKENI. The CDR3 is 14 amino acids. V was pared by 6 bases and J by 4 bases, with 15 bases between. This CDR3 is CASSPGGGGTEAFF. In DNA form, the CDR3 reads TGTGCCAGCTCCCCTGGGGGGGGAGGCACTGAAGCTTTCTTT.

V usage is TRBV12-5 and J usage is TRBJ1-2; possible D gene TRBD1, 5 bases. The V and J ends lost 2 bases and 6 bases respectively, with 13 bases between them. Germline V gene data show CDR1 as LGHNT and CDR2 as FRNRAP. The CDR3 has 14 amino acids. The CDR3 protein is CASGLQGAVHGYTF. The CDR3 DNA reads as TGTGCTAGTGGTTTGCAAGGGGCAGTCCATGGCTACACCTTC.

The V gene is TRBV9, the J gene TRBJ2-3, with TRBD2 identical over 12 bases. Germline values: CDR1 SGDLS, CDR2 YYNGEE. The CDR3 has 18 amino acids. Trimming removed 0 bases from V and 2 bases from J; junction bases left unmatched: 7. The CDR3 loop is CASSVATSGSYITDTQYF. CDR3 bases: TGTGCCAGCAGCGTAGCGACTAGCGGGAGCTATATCACAGATACGCAGTATTTT. The complete variable domain, with remaining parts taken from reference TRBV9 and TRBJ2-3, reads DSGVTQTPKHLITATGQRVTLRCSPRSGDLSVYWYQQSLDQGLQFLIQYYNGEERAKGNILERFSAQQFPDLHSELNLSSLELGDSALYFCASSVATSGSYITDTQYFGPGTRLTVL.

This clone appeared a single time. The chain is built from TRBV12-3 or TRBV12-4 and TRBJ2-7, with 9 bases fitting TRBD1. The CDR3 is 13 residues long. V was pared by 6 bases and J by 5 bases, with 5 bases of the junction left unmatched. The CDR3: CASRQTGGHEQYF. The CDR3 nucleotides read TGTGCCAGCAGGCAAACAGGGGGCCACGAGCAGTACTTC.

The J gene is TRBJ2-5, the V gene TRBV13; TRBD2 matches at 7 bases. This CDR3 has 14 amino acids. Trimming cost V 0 bases and J 3 bases; bases outside gene matches: 1. Germline CDR1 and CDR2: PRHDT and FYEKMQ (reference sequence). This chain's CDR3 is CASSLGLAKETQYF. CDR3 DNA sequence: TGTGCCAGCAGCTTAGGACTAGCGAAAGAGACCCAGTACTTC.